This T cell receptor (beta chain) was recovered during a study of human T cells and chemical hapten exposure. General study results and limits: TCRs whose frequency exceeded 1 in 1000 remained the same following DPC sensitization. Among expanded TCRs, significantly more large CDR3 similarity clusters formed than among controls.

This clonotype was observed once. Antigen unknown. In the original processing: The median was about 100,000 TCRs per sample, ranging roughly 20,000 to 750,000. Each CDR3 protein gets one entry after TCRdb re-called the RACE reads with MiXCR. The V and J calls were not made by the authors but by TCRdb's processing. The sample holds under 200,000 distinct CDR3 sequences, 28% seen once. Time point of the sample: patch test 3, about 24 weeks after DPC sensitization. The treatment denotes: therapeutic diphenylcyclopropenone sensitization with weekly scalp DPC. The CDR3 is 15 amino acids. The V segment lost 3 bases and the J segment 7 bases; nucleotides outside the gene matches: 8. CDR1 and CDR2 from the germline V gene are MNHEY and SMNVEV (reference sequence).

The clonotype originates from a woman between 18 and 29 years old with alopecia areata. Some clones in this sample may be carry-over from other donors' samples. The chain links TRBV27 to TRBJ2-7, with 11 bases lining up with TRBD2. The input for sequencing was whole blood, taken in connection with sensitization to the hapten diphenylcyclopropenone (DPC). In DNA, the CDR3 is TGTGCCAGCAGTTTCGCTAGCGGGGGGCTCGGGGAGCAGTACTTC. It specifies CASSFASGGLGEQYF.